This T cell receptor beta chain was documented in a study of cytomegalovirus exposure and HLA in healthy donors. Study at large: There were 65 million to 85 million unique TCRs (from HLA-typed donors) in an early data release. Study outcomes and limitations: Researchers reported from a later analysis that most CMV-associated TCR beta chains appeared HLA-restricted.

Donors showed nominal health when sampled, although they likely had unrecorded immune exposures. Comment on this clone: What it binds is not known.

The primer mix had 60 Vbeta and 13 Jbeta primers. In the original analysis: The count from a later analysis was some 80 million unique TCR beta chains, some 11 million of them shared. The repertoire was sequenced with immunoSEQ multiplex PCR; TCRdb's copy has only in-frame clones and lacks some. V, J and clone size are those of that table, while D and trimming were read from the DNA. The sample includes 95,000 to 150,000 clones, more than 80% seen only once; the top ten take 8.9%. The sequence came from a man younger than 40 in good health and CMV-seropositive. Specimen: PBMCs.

The CDR3 coding sequence is TGTGCCAGTAGTATGAGTCAGGCTGGAAACACCATATATTTT. This gives the protein CASSMSQAGNTIYF. The V and J genes are TRBV19 and TRBJ1-3; D gene ambiguous. The CDR3 consists of 14 residues. V was cut by 3 bases and J by 2 bases, with 8 bases left in between. The V gene's germline CDR1 is LNHDA and CDR2 SQIVND (reference sequence).